Each of the 18 T cell receptor beta chains below was sequenced from the same sample in a study of Ad26.COV2.S vaccination and SARS-CoV-2 variants. Treatment: around 19 received Ad26.COV2.S at low or high dose, single or two shots; several received placebo; per-sample allocation not given. Sampling was done on day 63 after the first vaccine or placebo injection. Clones were sequenced by immunoSEQ multiplex PCR, and TCRdb holds only the in-frame ones, with some missing. The sample records about 400,000 clones, approximately 91% being singletons. The sequencing used peripheral blood, collected in a trial of Ad26.COV2.S vaccine versus placebo. These receptors originate from a person between 18 and 59 years old who received the Ad26.COV2.S COVID-19 vaccine or a placebo.

This chain uses TRBV5-6 with TRBJ2-1, with a tentative D call TRBD2 (5 bases). The length of the CDR3 is 16 residues. V lost 4 bases and J 2 bases, leaving 16 bases between the germline ends. Germline CDR1 reads SGHDT; CDR2 reads YYEEEE. The CDR3 loop reads CASSIRLPLTYNEQFF. Written as DNA, the CDR3 is TGTGCCAGCAGCATTCGACTACCCCTTACCTACAATGAGCAGTTCTTC.

This sequence joins TRBV4-1 and TRBJ2-3; either TRBD1 or TRBD2 may fit D (5 bases each). The CDR3 spans 14 residues. CDR1 and CDR2 (germline): MGHRA, YSYEKL. The germline V and J ends were trimmed by 4 bases and 1 base, with 9 bases remaining between them. In DNA, the CDR3 is TGCGCCAGCAGCCGAGGGGCTGGCACAGATACGCAGTATTTT. Protein: CASSRGAGTDTQYF.

This rearrangement joins TRBV5-5 to TRBJ1-2; D unresolved. This CDR3 region has 16 residues. Per the germline V gene, CDR1 is SGHKS and CDR2 is YYEKEE (reference sequence). V lost 4 bases, J lost 1 base, and 17 bases lay in between. CDR3 sequence reads: CASSEYSRGLNYGYTF. The CDR3 nucleotides read TGTGCCAGCAGCGAATATTCCCGAGGGCTTAACTATGGCTACACCTTC. Full variable domain (remainder filled in from reference TRBV5-5 and TRBJ1-2): DAGVTQSPTHLIKTRGQQVTLRCSPISGHKSVSWYQQVLGQGPQFIFQYYEKEERGRGNFPDRFSARQFPNYSSELNVNALLLGDSALYLCASSEYSRGLNYGYTFGSGTRLTVV.

This chain connects TRBV2 to TRBJ2-7; D tentatively reads TRBD1 or TRBD2 (7 bases each). The germline V gene encodes CDR1 SNHLY and CDR2 FYNNEI. This CDR3 region has 15 residues. The V and J ends lost 6 bases and 3 bases respectively, with 18 bases between them. The CDR3, as DNA: TGTGCCAGCAGGGAGGGAGGGGGCTCACACTACGAGCAGTACTTC. The encoded protein is CASREGGGSHYEQYF.

The rearrangement links TRBV28 to TRBJ2-2, with 7 bases matching TRBD2. This CDR3 has 13 amino acids. Germline CDR1 and CDR2: MDHEN and SYDVKM. The junction had 0 bases not matched to a gene; V was cut back by 3 bases and J by 5 bases. CDR3 residues: CASSFGRTGELFF. CDR3 DNA: TGTGCCAGCAGTTTCGGGAGGACCGGGGAGCTGTTTTTT. The whole variable domain, filled in from reference TRBV28 and TRBJ2-2, reads DVKVTQSSRYLVKRTGEKVFLECVQDMDHENMFWYRQDPGLGLRLIYFSYDVKMKEKGDIPEGYSVSREKKERFSLILESASTNQTSMYLCASSFGRTGELFFGEGSRLTVL.

J is TRBJ2-1 and V is TRBV28; D call uncertain. CDR3 size: 12 residues. Germline V CDR1 and CDR2: MDHEN, SYDVKM. V was pared by 4 bases and J by 8 bases, with 9 bases between. The CDR3 spells CASSSTRDEQFF. CDR3 bases: TGTGCCAGCAGTTCGACTCGGGATGAGCAGTTCTTC.

This sequence joins TRBV18 and TRBJ1-5; no reliable D call. The CDR3 has 13 amino acids. Trimming stripped 3 bases from V and 3 bases from J, with 6 bases between. The germline V gene has CDR1 KGHSH and CDR2 LQKENI. CDR3 sequence reads: CASSPLNNQPQHF. For the CDR3, the DNA is TGTGCCAGCTCACCCCTCAACAATCAGCCCCAGCATTTT.

This rearrangement joins TRBV18 to TRBJ2-5; 7 positions agree with TRBD1. V was pared by 4 bases and J by 5 bases, with 4 bases of the junction left unmatched. Germline V gene lookup returns CDR1 KGHSH and CDR2 LQKENI. CDR3 length: 13 amino acids. The CDR3 sequence is CASSLQGKETQYF. The CDR3 nucleotides are TGTGCCAGCTCACTACAGGGGAAGGAGACCCAGTACTTC.

The chain carries TRBV6-5 and TRBJ2-7; 7 bases line up with TRBD1. In germline, CDR1 is MNHEY, CDR2 SVGAGI. The CDR3 totals 15 residues. The V gene end was trimmed by 6 bases and the J gene end by 7 bases; junction bases not matched to a gene: 15. The CDR3 DNA reads as TGTGCCAGCAGCGCCCGACAGGGAAGACCTCGGGAGCAGTACTTC. Encoded protein: CASSARQGRPREQYF.

V is TRBV28 and J is TRBJ2-5, with TRBD1 matching 8 bases. CDR1 and CDR2 (germline): MDHEN, SYDVKM. Trimming cost V 6 bases and J 4 bases; bases outside gene matches: 4. There are 13 residues in the CDR3. CDR3 bases: TGTGCCAGCAGCGGCGGACAGGGAGAGACCCAGTACTTC. It encodes CASSGGQGETQYF.

The chain combines TRBV7-3 with TRBJ2-5, with D unclear. The CDR3 has 14 residues. CDR1 and CDR2 from the germline V gene are SGHTA and FQGTGA. Trimming shortened V by 1 base and J by 0 bases, and 6 bases separated the two germline ends. The CDR3 reads CASSLIPYQETQYF. CDR3 bases: TGTGCCAGCAGCTTAATTCCGTACCAAGAGACCCAGTACTTC.

This clone appeared once. This chain joins TRBV18 and TRBJ2-2, with TRBD1 matching 7 bases. The CDR3 contains 16 residues. The germline gives CDR1 KGHSH, CDR2 LQKENI. V was clipped by 3 bases and J by 1 base; unmatched bases: 5. DNA of the CDR3: TGTGCCAGCTCACCCAGAAGACAGGGGAACACCGGGGAGCTGTTTTTT. Amino acid sequence: CASSPRRQGNTGELFF.

This clone was picked up many times. The rearrangement uses TRBV28 and TRBJ2-2; 9 nucleotides agree with TRBD2. This CDR3 has 14 residues. V was clipped by 6 bases and J by 7 bases; unmatched bases: 6. Germline V gene sequence: CDR1 MDHEN, CDR2 SYDVKM. The CDR3 loop is CASSLAGWVGELFF. CDR3 nucleotides: TGTGCCAGCAGCCTAGCGGGATGGGTCGGGGAGCTGTTTTTT.

This clone has just a few counts. V gene TRBV12-3 or TRBV12-4 combines with J gene TRBJ1-1, with D unresolved. The CDR3 contains 12 residues. Trimming took off 1 base at V and 4 bases at J, with 4 bases between the two ends. Written as DNA, the CDR3 is TGTGCCAGCAGTTTAGGGTCCACTGAAGCTTTCTTT. This codes for CASSLGSTEAFF.

The sample holds a few counts of this clone. The CDR3 DNA reads as TGTGCCTGGAATCCGGGGCCGGGGGAGCAGTACTTC. It codes for CAWNPGPGEQYF. The V and J genes are TRBV30 and TRBJ2-7; D is tentatively TRBD1 or TRBD2 (5 bases each). Trimming took 4 bases from V and 7 from J, leaving 14 bases between them. From germline, CDR1 is GTSNPN and CDR2 SVGIG (reference sequence). The CDR3 is 12 residues long.

The chain combines TRBV6-2 or TRBV6-3 with TRBJ2-7; TRBD1 agrees at 9 bases. CDR1 and CDR2 from the germline V gene are MNHEY and SVGEGT. This CDR3 is built from 17 residues. Trimming at V came to 2 bases and at J to 1 base, leaving 9 bases not matched to a gene. This CDR3 is CASSYRGTGPGSYEQYF. The CDR3 DNA follows: TGTGCCAGCAGTTACAGAGGGACAGGGCCAGGGTCCTACGAGCAGTACTTC.

The chain links TRBV29-1 to TRBJ2-2, with 10 bases aligning to TRBD1. Germline lookup yields CDR1 SQVTM and CDR2 ANQGSEA. CDR3 length equals 14 residues. V was clipped by 6 bases and J by 4 bases; unmatched bases: 5. Here the CDR3 reads CSVRTGGTTGELFF. The CDR3 nucleotides read TGCAGCGTCCGGACAGGGGGAACCACCGGGGAGCTGTTTTTT.

The V gene is TRBV5-1, the J gene TRBJ2-3; 7 bases match TRBD2. The trim removed 4 bases at V and 1 base at J, leaving 3 bases unmatched. The CDR3 consists of 14 residues. Germline V gene lookup returns CDR1 SGHRS and CDR2 YFSETQ. The CDR3 DNA sequence: TGCGCCAGCAGCAGGGCGGGGGGCACAGATACGCAGTATTTT. The encoded protein is CASSRAGGTDTQYF.